One and the same sample provided the 5 T cell receptor beta chains below, sequenced in a study of blood T cell repertoires in COVID-19. Libraries were prepared by immunoSEQ multiplex PCR; TCRdb keeps only in-frame clonotypes and omits some of them. The sample gives 200,000 to 250,000 clones, about four fifths of which show up once; about 3.6% is in the top ten. Sequencing used peripheral blood. Source of these receptors: a woman of 80 years or more with acute or convalescent COVID-19.

The chain links TRBV6-5 to TRBJ1-2; D may be TRBD1 (6 bases). Trimming stripped 5 bases from V and 2 bases from J, with 9 bases between. The CDR3 covers 13 residues. The germline V gene encodes CDR1 MNHEY and CDR2 SVGAGI. Here the CDR3 DNA reads TGTGCCAGCAGTACGACAGGAAACTATGGCTACACCTTC. Its protein product is CASSTTGNYGYTF.

This clone was found once. The chain couples TRBV19 to TRBJ2-3; 13 bases are a match to TRBD2. The CDR3 loop spans 14 amino acids. J was trimmed by 1 base and V by 8 bases; bases with no gene match: 0. Germline CDR1 LNHDA, CDR2 SQIVND (reference sequence). The CDR3 DNA is TGTGCCAGTGGACTAGCGGGGGGCACAGATACGCAGTATTTT. Translated: CASGLAGGTDTQYF.

A remark on this clone: A junction end diverges from the germline sequence, so it may reflect a read error. CDR3 in DNA: TGTGCCAACAGCAACCTAAGGGGACAGGGGGATGAAAAACTGTTTTTT. Its protein is CANSNLRGQGDEKLFF. The rearrangement uses TRBV7-9 and TRBJ1-4; 11 bases fit TRBD1. The germline gives CDR1 SEHNR, CDR2 FQNEAQ (reference sequence). There are 16 residues in the CDR3.

The V call is TRBV19, the J call TRBJ2-3, with D tentatively TRBD2 (6 bases). Germline V gene sequence: CDR1 LNHDA, CDR2 SQIVND (reference sequence). The CDR3 is 16 residues long. The V and J ends lost 3 bases and 0 bases respectively, with 13 bases between them. The CDR3 sequence: CASSIKRGLSTDTQYF. CDR3 DNA: TGTGCCAGTAGTATTAAGAGGGGACTCAGCACAGATACGCAGTATTTT.

The table lists this clone with a count of one. This sequence joins TRBV6-1 and TRBJ1-3, with 8 bases fitting TRBD1. The V gene end was trimmed by 3 bases and the J gene end by 2 bases; junction bases not matched to a gene: 9. The CDR3 extends over 17 amino acids. The germline CDR1 and CDR2 sequences are MNHNS and SASEGT. The CDR3 DNA follows: TGTGCCAGCAGTGACAAAGGACAGGGAAGGCCTGGAAACACCATATATTTT. Translated: CASSDKGQGRPGNTIYF.